The next 4 T cell receptor beta chains were all read from a single sample in a study of blood T cells in healthy people across ages. A J-beta primer mix and a sample-barcoded 5' primer were used in a second PCR of roughly 7 to 12 cycles. TCRdb re-called the 5' RACE reads through MiXCR, storing one row per CDR3 protein. The sample lists more than 800,000 distinct CDR3 sequences, about 28% occurring once. Sequenced: blood. Every receptor here comes from a woman older than 75 in good health.

This clonotype was detected many times. The genes are TRBV9 and TRBJ2-5; 10 bases fit TRBD2. The ends lost 4 bases at V and 2 bases at J; junction bases unmatched: 11. Per the germline V gene, CDR1 is SGDLS and CDR2 is YYNGEE. This CDR3 spans 17 amino acids. The CDR3 is CASSPGDSGGSQETQYF. In DNA, the CDR3 is TGTGCCAGCAGCCCCGGAGATAGCGGGGGGTCTCAAGAGACCCAGTACTTC. The full variable domain, its missing parts supplied by reference TRBV9 and TRBJ2-5, is DSGVTQTPKHLITATGQRVTLRCSPRSGDLSVYWYQQSLDQGLQFLIQYYNGEERAKGNILERFSAQQFPDLHSELNLSSLELGDSALYFCASSPGDSGGSQETQYFGPGTRLLVL.

This clonotype has only a few counts. This chain links TRBV5-1 with TRBJ1-3; TRBD1 matches at 7 bases. V dropped 1 base and J dropped 0; count of bases not matched to a gene: 4. Germline lookup yields CDR1 SGHRS and CDR2 YFSETQ. The length of the CDR3 is 16 residues. The CDR3 coding sequence is TGCGCCAGCAGCTTGACAGGGGCCTTCTCTGGAAACACCATATATTTT. Translated, it gives CASSLTGAFSGNTIYF.

This rearrangement joins TRBV5-1 to TRBJ2-2; the D gene is possibly TRBD1 (5 bases). Germline-derived CDR1 and CDR2 are SGHRS and YFSETQ. The CDR3 contains 14 residues. V lost 4 bases and J 5 bases, leaving 12 bases between the germline ends. Here the CDR3 reads CASSKRQKTGELFF. CDR3 nucleotide sequence: TGCGCCAGCAGCAAACGACAGAAAACCGGGGAGCTGTTTTTT.

The V and J genes are TRBV6-1 and TRBJ1-5, with TRBD1 matching 7 bases. In germline, CDR1 is MNHNS, CDR2 SASEGT. V trimming: 3 bases; J trimming: 3 bases; junction bases outside the gene matches: 8. This CDR3 comprises 16 residues. The CDR3 loop reads CASSDRQGWNNQPQHF. The CDR3, as DNA: TGTGCCAGCAGTGATAGACAGGGTTGGAACAATCAGCCCCAGCATTTT.